What follows are 26 T cell receptor beta chains derived from one specimen sequenced in a study of glioma-infiltrating T cells after dendritic cell vaccination (dated by TCRdb to about 2016). The library relied on the immunoSEQ multiplex PCR assay. As stored in TCRdb, this immuneACCESS dataset retains in-frame rearrangements with V and J assigned. A fraction of the clones does not appear; measured against another copy, unresolved V genes explain less than half of the discrepancy, and the remainder lacks a known reason. The sample yields more than 9,000 clones; more than 75% were counted once. Over 40% of the sample lies in the top ten. The time point label, as the study defines it: after dendritic cell vaccination, including at tumor progression/relapse. Material: blood, obtained after dendritic cell vaccination. All receptors come from a human donor with glioblastoma.

V and J are TRBV30 and TRBJ1-2; the match to TRBD1 covers 9 bases. Germline-derived CDR1 and CDR2 are GTSNPN and SVGIG (reference sequence). The CDR3 has 15 amino acids. Unmatched junction bases numbered 6, after V lost 1 base and J lost 3 bases. The DNA for the CDR3 is TGTGCCTGGAGTGCAACAGGGGGCGCCCACTATGGCTACACCTTC. As protein: CAWSATGGAHYGYTF.

Only one count was recorded for this clone. This chain links TRBV5-4 with TRBJ2-3; 8 nucleotides match TRBD2. The germline V gene encodes CDR1 SGHNT and CDR2 YYREEE (reference sequence). The J segment lost 4 bases and the V segment lost 5 bases, leaving 6 bases of the junction unmatched. The CDR3 is made up of 14 amino acids. The CDR3 protein is CASRAGGRADTQYF. CDR3 bases: TGTGCCAGCAGGGCGGGAGGCCGGGCAGATACGCAGTATTTT.

The chain employs TRBV27 and TRBJ2-1, with 12 positions matching TRBD2. The trim removed 4 bases at V and 0 bases at J, leaving 4 bases unmatched. The V gene's germline CDR1 is MNHEY and CDR2 SMNVEV (reference sequence). This CDR3 has 17 residues. The CDR3: CASSSPTSGGSYNEQFF. Here the CDR3 DNA reads TGTGCCAGCAGTTCCCCGACTAGCGGGGGCTCCTACAATGAGCAGTTCTTC.

The chain links TRBV6-1 to TRBJ1-2; D possibly corresponds to TRBD1 (5 bases). The germline CDR1 and CDR2 sequences are MNHNS and SASEGT. Trimming took 3 bases from V and 4 from J, leaving 15 bases between them. The CDR3 is 15 amino acids. CDR3 DNA sequence: TGTGCCAGCAGTGACCCTTGGGGCCAAATCTATGGCTACACCTTC. Translating gives CASSDPWGQIYGYTF.

The CDR3 reads CASSHDRINYEQYF. DNA of the CDR3: TGCGCCAGCAGCCATGACAGGATCAACTACGAGCAGTACTTC. This chain joins TRBV5-1 and TRBJ2-5; D may be TRBD1 (6 bases). The J call may be in error: the DNA end matches TRBJ2-7 better. This CDR3 is built from 14 residues. In germline, CDR1 is SGHRS, CDR2 YFSETQ.

This sequence joins TRBV5-1 and TRBJ1-1; 7 bases line up with TRBD1. Looked up from germline, CDR1 is SGHRS and CDR2 is YFSETQ. CDR3 length: 13 amino acids. V lost 4 bases to trimming and J lost 6 bases; unmatched junction nucleotides: 6. CDR3 nucleotides: TGCGCCAGCAGCCGACAGGGTGTACCTGAAGCTTTCTTT. Translated: CASSRQGVPEAFF.

The genes are TRBV27 and TRBJ2-5; 7 bases are shared with TRBD2. The DNA end favors TRBJ2-7, so the J call may be wrong. CDR3 length: 15 residues. Per germline, CDR1 MNHEY and CDR2 SMNVEV (reference sequence). The CDR3 nucleotides read TGTGCCAGCAGTTTAGGGGGGGTGAGCTCCTACGAGCAGTACTTC. Translating gives CASSLGGVSSYEQYF.

This sequence joins TRBV13 and TRBJ1-4; TRBD1 is a possible D gene (5 bases). Trimming shortened V by 3 bases and J by 6 bases, and 17 bases separated the two germline ends. The CDR3 extends over 16 amino acids. Germline CDR1 and CDR2: PRHDT and FYEKMQ (reference sequence). CDR3 protein: CASSFREGHRYEKLFF. The DNA of the CDR3 is TGTGCCAGCAGCTTCAGGGAGGGTCATCGCTATGAAAAACTGTTTTTT.

This clone appeared a few times. The V call is TRBV29-1, the J call TRBJ2-5; the D gene is possibly TRBD2 (6 bases). V was cut by 4 bases and J by 4 bases, with 13 bases left in between. Germline CDR1 SQVTM, CDR2 ANQGSEA. This CDR3 contains 13 residues. CDR3 sequence reads: CSVVNGSGETQYF. The CDR3 coding sequence is TGCAGCGTTGTAAACGGGAGCGGAGAGACCCAGTACTTC. Full variable domain (rest looked up from reference TRBV29-1 and TRBJ2-5): SAVISQKPSRDICQRGTSLTIQCQVDSQVTMMFWYRQQPGQSLTLIATANQGSEATYESGFVIDKFPISRPNLTFSTLTVSNMSPEDSSIYLCSVVNGSGETQYFGPGTRLLVL.

The chain is built from TRBV28 and TRBJ1-1; D may be TRBD1 (6 bases). The CDR3 spans 12 residues. Germline values: CDR1 MDHEN, CDR2 SYDVKM. Trimming removed 8 bases from V and 7 bases from J, with 14 bases in between. The CDR3 region has the DNA TGTGCCAGCTCAGGGCAGGGGATTGAAGCTTTCTTT. Residues: CASSGQGIEAFF.

The chain links TRBV29-1 to TRBJ1-1, with a tentative D call TRBD1 (6 bases). CDR3 length equals 14 residues. Germline-derived CDR1 and CDR2 are SQVTM and ANQGSEA. V was trimmed by 5 bases and J by 3 bases, leaving 16 bases between them. The DNA for the CDR3 is TGCAGCGTTCTTGAGGGGGGGGCGTACACTGAAGCTTTCTTT. It specifies CSVLEGGAYTEAFF. The full variable domain, completed using reference TRBV29-1 and TRBJ1-1, is SAVISQKPSRDICQRGTSLTIQCQVDSQVTMMFWYRQQPGQSLTLIATANQGSEATYESGFVIDKFPISRPNLTFSTLTVSNMSPEDSSIYLCSVLEGGAYTEAFFGQGTRLTVV.

This chain links TRBV30 with TRBJ2-7, with D possibly being TRBD1 (6 bases). This CDR3 comprises 12 residues. CDR1 and CDR2 (germline): GTSNPN, SVGIG (reference sequence). CDR3 residues: CVGQFSPYEQYF. CDR3 coding DNA: TGTGTTGGACAGTTCAGCCCCTACGAGCAGTACTTC.

This clone was picked up one time. This chain connects TRBV6-5 to TRBJ2-1; 12 bases are a match to TRBD2. CDR1 is MNHEY, CDR2 SVGAGI, per germline. The CDR3 spans 15 residues. After removal of 6 bases from V and 3 bases from J, the junction contained 3 bases not matched to a gene. DNA for the CDR3: TGTGCCAGCAGCCGGACTAGCGGGGACTACAATGAGCAGTTCTTC. This translates into CASSRTSGDYNEQFF.

The J gene is TRBJ1-1, the V gene TRBV25-1; D remains ambiguous. This CDR3 has 14 amino acids. V lost 7 bases, J lost 0 bases, and 12 bases lay in between. CDR1 MGHDK and CDR2 SYGVNS come from the germline V gene. CDR3: CASTVGVLNTEAFF. The CDR3 DNA is TGTGCCAGCACGGTTGGAGTCTTGAACACTGAAGCTTTCTTT.

The chain links TRBV4-3 to TRBJ2-5; the D gene is possibly TRBD2 (5 bases). CDR3 size: 15 residues. V was pared by 1 base and J by 1 base, with 10 bases between. The V gene's germline CDR1 is LGHNA and CDR2 YSLEER. In DNA, the CDR3 is TGCGCCAGCAGCCAAGCCCGGGGAAGCCAAGAGACCCAGTACTTC. Its translation: CASSQARGSQETQYF.

The chain employs TRBV5-1 and TRBJ2-5; TRBD1 matches 7 bases. Germline CDR1 reads SGHRS; CDR2 reads YFSETQ. J lost 5 bases, V lost 4 bases, and 8 bases had no gene match. The CDR3 is 14 amino acids. CDR3 loop: CASSSRGGYETQYF. The CDR3 bases are TGCGCCAGCAGCAGTAGAGGGGGCTACGAGACCCAGTACTTC.

This clone was recorded once. The chain has TRBV19 and TRBJ1-6; D is unclear. This CDR3 contains 15 residues. V lost 5 bases to trimming and J lost 8 bases, with 16 bases between them. Germline V gene lookup returns CDR1 LNHDA and CDR2 SQIVND (reference sequence). Written as DNA, the CDR3 is TGTGCCAGTAGTCTCAACGGAGGCGGCGATTCACCCCTCCACTTT. This codes for CASSLNGGGDSPLHF.

The J gene is TRBJ2-7, the V gene TRBV2; D is perhaps TRBD2 (5 bases). Germline loops: CDR1 SNHLY, CDR2 FYNNEI. V lost 2 bases and J 6 bases, leaving 11 bases between the germline ends. The CDR3 extends over 13 amino acids. The CDR3 DNA reads TGTGCCAGCAGTGAACGGGAAGAGGGCGAGCAGTACTTC. The encoded protein is CASSEREEGEQYF.

The V gene is TRBV7-9, the J gene TRBJ1-4, with D possibly TRBD1 on 6 matching bases. There are 14 residues in the CDR3. Trimming pared 1 base from V and 5 bases from J, leaving 8 bases between. Germline loops: CDR1 SEHNR, CDR2 FQNEAQ (reference sequence). The CDR3 reads CASSLGTENEKLFF. The CDR3 region has the DNA TGTGCCAGCAGCTTAGGGACAGAGAATGAAAAACTGTTTTTT.

The chain couples TRBV5-1 to TRBJ2-2; 11 nucleotides agree with TRBD2. Germline V gives CDR1 SGHRS, CDR2 YFSETQ. Trimming took 4 bases from V and 0 from J; bases not matched to a gene: 14. The CDR3 extends over 20 amino acids. The DNA for the CDR3 is TGCGCCAGCAGCGTACGGGCGCGTTTAGCGGGAGGGGCGAACACCGGGGAGCTGTTTTTT. Translation: CASSVRARLAGGANTGELFF.

This clone came up a few times. The V call is TRBV7-9, the J call TRBJ2-5; 8 nucleotides agree with TRBD2. V shed 4 bases, J shed 5 bases, and the junction held 9 bases outside the gene matches. From germline, CDR1 is SEHNR and CDR2 FQNEAQ (reference sequence). The CDR3 sequence is 15 residues long. The DNA for the CDR3 is TGTGCCAGCAGCTCAAGGGGAGGACTAGCTGAGACCCAGTACTTC. Amino acid sequence: CASSSRGGLAETQYF.

The chain carries TRBV7-8 and TRBJ2-5; perhaps TRBD2 as D (7 bases). Germline CDR1 and CDR2: SGHVS and FQNEAQ. This CDR3 contains 15 residues. The ends were cut back, 1 base at V and 1 base at J, with 10 bases in the middle. Here the CDR3 reads CASSLGGGSQETQYF. The CDR3 DNA is TGTGCCAGCAGCTTAGGGGGGGGCAGCCAAGAGACCCAGTACTTC.

The chain couples TRBV4-2 to TRBJ2-3, with 9 bases lining up with TRBD2. The junction had 0 bases not matched to a gene; V was cut back by 2 bases and J by 0 bases. Looked up from germline, CDR1 is LGHNA and CDR2 is YNFKEQ. CDR3 length: 15 amino acids. The DNA for the CDR3 is TGTGCCAGCAGCCAACTAGCGGGAAGCACAGATACGCAGTATTTT. Protein: CASSQLAGSTDTQYF.

The V gene is TRBV7-6, the J gene TRBJ2-7; 9 bases agree with TRBD2. The CDR3 contains 15 residues. The V gene end was trimmed by 4 bases and the J gene end by 7 bases; junction bases not matched to a gene: 11. Germline CDR1 is SGHVS and CDR2 is FNYEAQ. CDR3 region: CASSSVGTSYVEQYF. The DNA for the CDR3 is TGTGCCAGCAGCTCCGTAGGGACTAGCTACGTAGAGCAGTACTTC.

Sample share makes this clone medium-sized. The chain recombines TRBV2 with TRBJ1-1; D call uncertain. The CDR3 sequence is 12 residues long. Germline CDR1 reads SNHLY; CDR2 reads FYNNEI. V dropped 10 bases and J dropped 11 bases, with 20 bases sitting between them. CDR3 coding DNA: TGTGCCACCGAACGACCGGGTATATCGGCTTTCTTT. It is translated as CATERPGISAFF.

The chain carries TRBV4-1 and TRBJ1-2; TRBD1 agrees at 7 bases. This CDR3 has 16 amino acids. Germline loops: CDR1 MGHRA, CDR2 YSYEKL. The ends lost 3 bases at V and 2 bases at J; junction bases unmatched: 9. In DNA form, the CDR3 reads TGCGCCAGCAGCCAGGAAGACGGGGGACAGAACTATGGCTACACCTTC. This sequence encodes CASSQEDGGQNYGYTF.